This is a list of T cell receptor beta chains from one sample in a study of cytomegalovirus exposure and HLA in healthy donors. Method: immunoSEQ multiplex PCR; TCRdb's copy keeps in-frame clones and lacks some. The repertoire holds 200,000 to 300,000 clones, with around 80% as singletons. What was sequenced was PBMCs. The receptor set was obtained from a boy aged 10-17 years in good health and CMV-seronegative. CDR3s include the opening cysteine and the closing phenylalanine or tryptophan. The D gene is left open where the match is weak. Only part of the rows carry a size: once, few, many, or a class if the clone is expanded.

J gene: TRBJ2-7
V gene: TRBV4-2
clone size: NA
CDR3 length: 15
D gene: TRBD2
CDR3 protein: CASSPEGLAGYEQYF
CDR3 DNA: TGTGCCAGCAGCCCCGAGGGACTAGCGGGATACGAGCAGTACTTC

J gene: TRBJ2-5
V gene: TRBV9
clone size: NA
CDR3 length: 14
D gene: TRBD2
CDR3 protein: CASSGGGIQETQYF
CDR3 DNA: TGTGCCAGCAGCGGCGGGGGGATCCAAGAGACCCAGTACTTC

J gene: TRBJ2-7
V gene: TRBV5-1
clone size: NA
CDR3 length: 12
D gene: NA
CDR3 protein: CASRAGGDEQYF
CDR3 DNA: TGCGCCAGCAGGGCCGGCGGGGACGAGCAGTACTTC

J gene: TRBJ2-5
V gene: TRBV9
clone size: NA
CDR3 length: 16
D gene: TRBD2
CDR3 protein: CASSVGARELVETQYF
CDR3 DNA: TGTGCCAGCAGCGTAGGAGCGCGGGAGCTCGTGGAGACCCAGTACTTC

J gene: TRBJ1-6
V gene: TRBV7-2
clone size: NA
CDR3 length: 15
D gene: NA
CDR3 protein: CASSLMPVQNSPLHF
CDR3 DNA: TGTGCCAGCAGCTTAATGCCAGTCCAAAATTCACCCCTCCACTTT

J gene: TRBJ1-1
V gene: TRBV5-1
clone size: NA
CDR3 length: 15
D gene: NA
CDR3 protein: CATSGLAGSNTEAFF
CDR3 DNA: TGCGCCACCTCGGGGTTGGCAGGTTCAAACACTGAAGCTTTCTTT

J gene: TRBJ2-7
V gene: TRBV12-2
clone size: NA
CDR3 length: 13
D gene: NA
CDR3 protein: CASRLTGGCEQYF
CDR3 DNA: TGTGCAAGTCGCTTAACAGGGGGGTGCGAGCAGTACTTC

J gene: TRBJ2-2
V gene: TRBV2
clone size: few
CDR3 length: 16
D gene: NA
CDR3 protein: CASMAGLTLNTGELFF
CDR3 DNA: TGTGCCAGCATGGCGGGCCTGACCCTGAACACCGGGGAGCTGTTTTTT

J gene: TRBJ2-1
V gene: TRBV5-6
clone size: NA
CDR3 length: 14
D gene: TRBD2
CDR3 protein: CASSWGLAGNEQFF
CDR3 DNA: TGTGCCAGCAGCTGGGGACTAGCTGGCAATGAGCAGTTCTTC

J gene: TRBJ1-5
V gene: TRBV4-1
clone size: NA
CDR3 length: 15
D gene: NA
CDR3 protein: CASSQEFTVSQPQHF
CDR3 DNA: TGCGCCAGCAGCCAAGAATTTACGGTTTCTCAGCCCCAGCATTTT

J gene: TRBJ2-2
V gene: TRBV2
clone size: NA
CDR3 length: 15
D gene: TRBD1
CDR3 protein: CASSPRDSRTGELFF
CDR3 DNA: TGTGCCAGCAGCCCTAGGGACAGCCGCACCGGGGAGCTGTTTTTT